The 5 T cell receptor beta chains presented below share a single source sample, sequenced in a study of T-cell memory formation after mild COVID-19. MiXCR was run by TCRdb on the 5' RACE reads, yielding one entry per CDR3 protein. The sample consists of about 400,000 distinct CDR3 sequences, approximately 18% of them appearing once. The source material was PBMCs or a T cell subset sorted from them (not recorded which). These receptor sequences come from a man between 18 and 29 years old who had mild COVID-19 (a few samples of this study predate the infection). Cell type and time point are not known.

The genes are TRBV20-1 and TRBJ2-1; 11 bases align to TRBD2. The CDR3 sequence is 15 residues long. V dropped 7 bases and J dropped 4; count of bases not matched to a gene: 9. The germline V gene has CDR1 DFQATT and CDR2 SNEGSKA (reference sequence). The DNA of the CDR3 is TGCAGTGTTCCAACCACTAGCGGGGGATACAATGAGCAGTTCTTC. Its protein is CSVPTTSGGYNEQFF.

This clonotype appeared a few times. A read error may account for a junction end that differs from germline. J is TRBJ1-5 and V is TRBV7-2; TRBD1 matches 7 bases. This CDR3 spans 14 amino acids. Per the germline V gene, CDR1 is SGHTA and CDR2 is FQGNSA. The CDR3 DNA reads TGTGCCAGCAGCTTATCGGGTGGGGGGACAGCGTTCTTTTTT. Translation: CASSLSGGGTAFFF. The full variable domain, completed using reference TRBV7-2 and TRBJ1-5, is GAGVSQSPSNKVTEKGKDVELRCDPISGHTALYWYRQSLGQGLEFLIYFQGNSAPDKSGLPSDRFSAERTGGSVSTLTIQRTQQEDSAVYLCASSLSGGGTAFFFGDGTRLSIL.

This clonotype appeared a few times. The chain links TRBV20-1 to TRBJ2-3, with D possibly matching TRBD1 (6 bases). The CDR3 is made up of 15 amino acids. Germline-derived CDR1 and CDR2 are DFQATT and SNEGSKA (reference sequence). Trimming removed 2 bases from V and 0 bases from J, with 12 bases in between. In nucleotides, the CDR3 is TGCAGTGCTAGATTACAGGGATGGAGCACAGATACGCAGTATTTT. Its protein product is CSARLQGWSTDTQYF.

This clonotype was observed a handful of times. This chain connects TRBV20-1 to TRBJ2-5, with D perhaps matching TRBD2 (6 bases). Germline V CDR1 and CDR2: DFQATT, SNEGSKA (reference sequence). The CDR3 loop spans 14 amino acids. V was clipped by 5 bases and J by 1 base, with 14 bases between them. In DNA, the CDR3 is TGCAGTGCTCTTGATGTAGCGGTCCAAGAGACCCAGTACTTC. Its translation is CSALDVAVQETQYF.

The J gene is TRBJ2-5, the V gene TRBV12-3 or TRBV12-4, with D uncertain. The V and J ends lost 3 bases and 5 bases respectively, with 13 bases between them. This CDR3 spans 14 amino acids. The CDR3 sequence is CASSFHPSGETQYF. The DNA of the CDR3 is TGTGCCAGCAGTTTCCACCCCTCCGGGGAGACCCAGTACTTC.